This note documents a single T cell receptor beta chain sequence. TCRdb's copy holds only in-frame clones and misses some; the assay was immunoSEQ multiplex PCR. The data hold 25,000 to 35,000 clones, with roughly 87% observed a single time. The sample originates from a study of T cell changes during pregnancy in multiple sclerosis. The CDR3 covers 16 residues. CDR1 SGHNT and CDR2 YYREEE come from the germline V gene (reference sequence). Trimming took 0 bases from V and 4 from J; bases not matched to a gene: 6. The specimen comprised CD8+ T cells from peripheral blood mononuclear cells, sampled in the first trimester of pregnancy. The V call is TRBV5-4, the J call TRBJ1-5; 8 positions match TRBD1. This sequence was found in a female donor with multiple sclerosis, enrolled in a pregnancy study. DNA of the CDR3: TGTGCCAGCAGCTTGGGGACAGGGTTAAGTAATCAGCCCCAGCATTTT. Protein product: CASSLGTGLSNQPQHF.